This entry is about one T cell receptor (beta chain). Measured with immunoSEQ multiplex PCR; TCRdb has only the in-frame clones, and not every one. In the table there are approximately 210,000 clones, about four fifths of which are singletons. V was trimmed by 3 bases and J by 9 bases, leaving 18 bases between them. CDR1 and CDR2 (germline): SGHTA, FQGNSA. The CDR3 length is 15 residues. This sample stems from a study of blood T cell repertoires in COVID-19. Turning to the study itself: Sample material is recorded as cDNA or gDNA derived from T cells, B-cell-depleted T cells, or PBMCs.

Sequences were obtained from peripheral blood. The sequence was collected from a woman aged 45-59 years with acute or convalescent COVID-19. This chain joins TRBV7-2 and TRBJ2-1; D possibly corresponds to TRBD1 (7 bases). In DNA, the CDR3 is TGTGCCAGCAGCTTCTTCTCAGGGGGGACGGGTGAGCAGTTCTTC. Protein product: CASSFFSGGTGEQFF.